This T cell receptor beta chain emerged from a study of T cells after yellow fever vaccination. Study-wide findings and caveats: Clonotype sharing between CD4 and CD8 compartments was small.

Making TCR cDNA involved 5'RACE template switching, which added UMIs and a universal primer site. TCRdb reprocessed the 5' RACE reads via MiXCR and lists one record per CDR3 protein. The sample includes over 70,000 distinct CDR3 sequences, around 7.3% of them seen just once. For this clonotype: Its cognate antigen is unknown.

This receptor was obtained from a man aged 30-40 years who received the YFV17D yellow fever vaccine. Sequenced here: CD8+ T cells sorted from PBMCs, sampled on the day of the yellow fever booster vaccination.

CDR3 in amino acids: CASTSRTEQETQYF. The CDR3 coding sequence is TGTGCCAGCACCTCCCGGACGGAACAAGAGACCCAGTACTTC. The rearrangement uses TRBV12-3 or TRBV12-4 and TRBJ2-5; no reliable D call. V dropped 7 bases and J dropped 2 bases, with 14 bases sitting between them. This CDR3 has 14 amino acids.